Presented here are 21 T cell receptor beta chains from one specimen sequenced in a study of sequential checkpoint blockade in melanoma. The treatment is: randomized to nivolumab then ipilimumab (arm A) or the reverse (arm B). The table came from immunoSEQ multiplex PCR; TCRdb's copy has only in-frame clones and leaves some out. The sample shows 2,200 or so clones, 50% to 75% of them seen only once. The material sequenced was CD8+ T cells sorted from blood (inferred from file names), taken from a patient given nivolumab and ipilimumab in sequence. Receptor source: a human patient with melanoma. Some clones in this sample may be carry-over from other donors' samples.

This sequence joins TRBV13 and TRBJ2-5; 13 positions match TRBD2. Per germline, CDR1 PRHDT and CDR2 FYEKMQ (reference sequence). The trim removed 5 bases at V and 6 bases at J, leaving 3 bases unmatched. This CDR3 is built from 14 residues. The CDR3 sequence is CASSALAGGKTQYF. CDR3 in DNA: TGTGCCAGCAGCGCACTAGCGGGGGGGAAGACCCAGTACTTC.

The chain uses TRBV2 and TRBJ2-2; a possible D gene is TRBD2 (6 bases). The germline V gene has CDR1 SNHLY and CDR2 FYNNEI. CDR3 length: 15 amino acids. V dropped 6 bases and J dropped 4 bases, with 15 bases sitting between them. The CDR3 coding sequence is TGTGCCAGCAGGGAGCTGGGGGGAAGCACCGGGGAGCTGTTTTTT. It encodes CASRELGGSTGELFF.

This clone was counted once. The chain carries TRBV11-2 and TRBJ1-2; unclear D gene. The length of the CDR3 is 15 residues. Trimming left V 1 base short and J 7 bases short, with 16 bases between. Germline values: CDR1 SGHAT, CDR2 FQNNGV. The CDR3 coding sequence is TGTGCCAGCAGCTTAGTTTCGGGTTCAGCGGGTGGCTACACCTTC. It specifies CASSLVSGSAGGYTF. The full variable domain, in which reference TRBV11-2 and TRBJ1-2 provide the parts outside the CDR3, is EAGVAQSPRYKIIEKRQSVAFWCNPISGHATLYWYQQILGQGPKLLIQFQNNGVVDDSQLPKDRFSAERLKGVDSTLKIQPAKLEDSAVYLCASSLVSGSAGGYTFGSGTRLTVV.

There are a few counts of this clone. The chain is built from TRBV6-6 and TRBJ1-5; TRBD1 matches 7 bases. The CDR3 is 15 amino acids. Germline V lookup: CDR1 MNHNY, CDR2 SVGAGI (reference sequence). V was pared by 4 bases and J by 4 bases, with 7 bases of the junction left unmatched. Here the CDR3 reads CASSSSGTVNQPQHF. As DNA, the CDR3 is TGTGCCAGCAGTTCATCAGGGACAGTAAATCAGCCCCAGCATTTT.

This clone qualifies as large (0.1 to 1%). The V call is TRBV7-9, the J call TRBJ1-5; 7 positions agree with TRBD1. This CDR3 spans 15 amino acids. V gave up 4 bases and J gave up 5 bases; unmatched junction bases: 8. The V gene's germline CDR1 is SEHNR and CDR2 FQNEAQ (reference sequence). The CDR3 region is CASSSTGAGDQPQHF. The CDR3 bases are TGTGCCAGCAGCTCCACAGGGGCAGGGGATCAGCCCCAGCATTTT. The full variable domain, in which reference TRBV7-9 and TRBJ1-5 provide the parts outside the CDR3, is DTGVSQNPRHKITKRGQNVTFRCDPISEHNRLYWYRQTLGQGPEFLTYFQNEAQLEKSRLLSDRFSAERPKGSFSTLEIQRTEQGDSAMYLCASSSTGAGDQPQHFGDGTRLSIL.

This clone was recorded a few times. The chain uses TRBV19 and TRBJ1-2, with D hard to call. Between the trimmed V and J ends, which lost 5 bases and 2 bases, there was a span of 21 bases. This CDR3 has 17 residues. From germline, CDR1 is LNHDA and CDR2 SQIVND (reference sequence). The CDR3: CASSPHPAELENYGYTF. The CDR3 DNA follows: TGTGCCAGTAGTCCTCACCCCGCGGAGCTAGAGAACTATGGCTACACCTTC.

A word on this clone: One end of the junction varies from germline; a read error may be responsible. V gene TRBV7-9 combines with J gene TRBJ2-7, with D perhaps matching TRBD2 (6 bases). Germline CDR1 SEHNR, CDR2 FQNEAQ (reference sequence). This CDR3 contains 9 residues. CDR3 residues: CASSPERDF. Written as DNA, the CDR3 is TGTGCCAGCAGCCCCGAGCGGGACTTC.

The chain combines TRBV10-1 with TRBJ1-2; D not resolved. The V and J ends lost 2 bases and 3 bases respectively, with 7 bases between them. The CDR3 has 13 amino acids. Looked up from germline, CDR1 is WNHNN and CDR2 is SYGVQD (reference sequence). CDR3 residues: CASSEDGDYGYTF. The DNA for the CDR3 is TGCGCCAGCAGTGAGGACGGGGACTATGGCTACACCTTC.

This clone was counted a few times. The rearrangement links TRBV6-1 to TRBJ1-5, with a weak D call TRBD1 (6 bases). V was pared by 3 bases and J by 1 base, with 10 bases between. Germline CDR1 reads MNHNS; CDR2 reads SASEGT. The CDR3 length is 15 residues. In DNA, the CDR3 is TGTGCCAGCAGTGAGAATCAGGGGAGCAATCAGCCCCAGCATTTT. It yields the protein CASSENQGSNQPQHF.

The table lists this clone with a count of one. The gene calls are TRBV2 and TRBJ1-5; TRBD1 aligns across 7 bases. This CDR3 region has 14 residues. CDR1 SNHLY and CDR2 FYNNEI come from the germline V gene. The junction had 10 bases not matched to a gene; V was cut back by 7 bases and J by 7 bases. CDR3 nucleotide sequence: TGTGCCAGCAAACCCAGGGGGACGGGGCAGCCCCAGCATTTT. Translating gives CASKPRGTGQPQHF.

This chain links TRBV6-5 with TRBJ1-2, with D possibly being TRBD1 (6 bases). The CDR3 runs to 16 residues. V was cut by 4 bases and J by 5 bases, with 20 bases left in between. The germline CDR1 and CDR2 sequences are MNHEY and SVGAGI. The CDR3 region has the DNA TGTGCCAGCAGTTCCTCCCCAAGGGGGGGCCCTTATGGCTACACCTTC. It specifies CASSSSPRGGPYGYTF.

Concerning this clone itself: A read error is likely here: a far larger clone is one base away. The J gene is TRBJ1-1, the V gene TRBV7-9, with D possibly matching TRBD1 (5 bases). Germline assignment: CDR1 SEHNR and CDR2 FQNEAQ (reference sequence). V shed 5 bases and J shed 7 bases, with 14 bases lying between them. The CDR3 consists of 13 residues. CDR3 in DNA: TGTGCCAGCAGCCGCGCTACGCAGGGTGAAGCTTTCTTT. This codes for CASSRATQGEAFF.

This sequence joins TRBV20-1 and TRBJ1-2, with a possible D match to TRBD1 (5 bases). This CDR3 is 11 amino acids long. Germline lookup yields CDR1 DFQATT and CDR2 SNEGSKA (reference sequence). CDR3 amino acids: CSTIGGRGYTF. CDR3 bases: TGCAGCACAATCGGGGGTCGAGGCTACACCTTC.

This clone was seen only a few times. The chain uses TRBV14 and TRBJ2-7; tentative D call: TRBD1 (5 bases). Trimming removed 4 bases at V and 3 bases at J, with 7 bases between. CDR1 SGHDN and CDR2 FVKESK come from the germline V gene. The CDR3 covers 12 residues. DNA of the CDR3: TGTGCCAGCAGCCCTCAGGGCTACGAGCAGTACTTC. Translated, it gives CASSPQGYEQYF. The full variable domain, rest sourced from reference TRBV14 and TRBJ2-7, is EAGVTQFPSHSVIEKGQTVTLRCDPISGHDNLYWYRRVMGKEIKFLLHFVKESKQDESGMPNNRFLAERTGGTYSTLKVQPAELEDSGVYFCASSPQGYEQYFGPGTRLTVT.

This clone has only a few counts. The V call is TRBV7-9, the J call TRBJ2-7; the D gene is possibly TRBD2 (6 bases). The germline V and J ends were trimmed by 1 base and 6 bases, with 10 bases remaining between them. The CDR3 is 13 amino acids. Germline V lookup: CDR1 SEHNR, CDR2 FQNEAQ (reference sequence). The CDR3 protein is CASSLGGTLEQYF. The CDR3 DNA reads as TGTGCCAGCAGCTTAGGAGGGACTCTCGAGCAGTACTTC.

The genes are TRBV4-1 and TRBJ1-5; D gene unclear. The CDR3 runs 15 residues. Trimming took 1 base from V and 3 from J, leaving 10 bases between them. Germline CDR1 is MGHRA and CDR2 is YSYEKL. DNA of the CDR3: TGCGCCAGCAGCCAAGGTCAGGATCTCAATCAGCCCCAGCATTTT. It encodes CASSQGQDLNQPQHF.

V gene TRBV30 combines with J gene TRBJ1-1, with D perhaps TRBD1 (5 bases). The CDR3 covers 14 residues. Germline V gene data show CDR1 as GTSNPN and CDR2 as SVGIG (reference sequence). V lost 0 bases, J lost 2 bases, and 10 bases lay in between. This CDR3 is CAWSVLQGNTEAFF. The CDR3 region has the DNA TGTGCCTGGAGTGTACTGCAGGGAAACACTGAAGCTTTCTTT. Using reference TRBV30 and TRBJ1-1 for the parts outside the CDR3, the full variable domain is SQTIHQWPATLVQPVGSPLSLECTVEGTSNPNLYWYRQAAGRGLQLLFYSVGIGQISSEVPQNLSASRPQDRQFILSSKKLLLSDSGFYLCAWSVLQGNTEAFFGQGTRLTVV.

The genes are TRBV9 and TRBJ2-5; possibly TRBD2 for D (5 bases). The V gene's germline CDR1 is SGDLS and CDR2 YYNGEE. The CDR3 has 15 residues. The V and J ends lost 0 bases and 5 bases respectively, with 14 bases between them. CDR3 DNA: TGTGCCAGCAGCGTAGGTAGTAGGGAGAGGGAGACCCAGTACTTC. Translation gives CASSVGSRERETQYF.

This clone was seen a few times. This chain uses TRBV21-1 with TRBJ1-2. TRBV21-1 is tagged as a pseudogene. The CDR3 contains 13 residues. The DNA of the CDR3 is TGTGCCAGCAGCCAAGAGAACTACTATGGCTACACCTTC. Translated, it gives CASSQENYYGYTF.

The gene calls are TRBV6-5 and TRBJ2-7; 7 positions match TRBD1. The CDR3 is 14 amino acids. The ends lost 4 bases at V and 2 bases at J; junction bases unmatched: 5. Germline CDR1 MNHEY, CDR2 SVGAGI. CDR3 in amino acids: CASSSRGQPYEQYF. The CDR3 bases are TGTGCCAGCAGTTCCCGGGGACAGCCCTACGAGCAGTACTTC.

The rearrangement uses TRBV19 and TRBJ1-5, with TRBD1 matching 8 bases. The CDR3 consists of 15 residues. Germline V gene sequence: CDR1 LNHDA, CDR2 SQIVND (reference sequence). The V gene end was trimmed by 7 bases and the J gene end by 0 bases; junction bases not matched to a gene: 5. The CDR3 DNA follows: TGTGCCAGTAACCCGGACAGGGTTAGCAATCAGCCCCAGCATTTT. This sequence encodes CASNPDRVSNQPQHF.